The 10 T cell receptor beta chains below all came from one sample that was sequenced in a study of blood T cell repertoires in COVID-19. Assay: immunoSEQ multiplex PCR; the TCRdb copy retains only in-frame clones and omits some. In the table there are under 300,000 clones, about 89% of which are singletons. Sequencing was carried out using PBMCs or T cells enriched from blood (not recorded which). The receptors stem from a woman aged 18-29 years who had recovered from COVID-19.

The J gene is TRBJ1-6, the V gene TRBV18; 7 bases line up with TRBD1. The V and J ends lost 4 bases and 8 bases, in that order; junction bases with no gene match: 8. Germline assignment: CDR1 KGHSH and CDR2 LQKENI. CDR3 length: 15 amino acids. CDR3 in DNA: TGTGCCAGCTCACTAGAGGCACAGGGGCATTCACCCCTCCACTTT. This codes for CASSLEAQGHSPLHF.

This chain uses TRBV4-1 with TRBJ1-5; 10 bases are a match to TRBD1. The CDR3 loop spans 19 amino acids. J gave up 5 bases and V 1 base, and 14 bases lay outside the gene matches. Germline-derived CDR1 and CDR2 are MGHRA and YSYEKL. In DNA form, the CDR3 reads TGCGCCAGCAGCCAAGCAAGGGAGTGGAGGGACAGGGGACATCAGCCCCAGCATTTT. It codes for CASSQAREWRDRGHQPQHF.

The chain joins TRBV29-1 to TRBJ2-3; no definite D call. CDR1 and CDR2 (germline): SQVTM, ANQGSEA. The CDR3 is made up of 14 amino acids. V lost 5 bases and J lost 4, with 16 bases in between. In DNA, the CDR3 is TGCAGCGTTAACCGTGCTATATCGGCAGATACGCAGTATTTT. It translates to CSVNRAISADTQYF.

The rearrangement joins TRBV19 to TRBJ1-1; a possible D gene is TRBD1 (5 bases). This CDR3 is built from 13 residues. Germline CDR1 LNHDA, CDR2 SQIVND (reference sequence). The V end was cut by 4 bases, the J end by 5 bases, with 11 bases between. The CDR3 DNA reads TGTGCCAGTAGTACCTCTAAGGGGACTGAAGCTTTCTTT. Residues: CASSTSKGTEAFF.

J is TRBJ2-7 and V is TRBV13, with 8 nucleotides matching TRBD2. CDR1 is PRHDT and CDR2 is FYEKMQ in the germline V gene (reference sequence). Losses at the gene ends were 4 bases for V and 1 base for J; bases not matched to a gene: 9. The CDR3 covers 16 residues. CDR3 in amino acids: CASSSYGTSSSYEQYF. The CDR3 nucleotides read TGTGCCAGCAGCTCGTATGGGACTAGTAGTTCCTACGAGCAGTACTTC.

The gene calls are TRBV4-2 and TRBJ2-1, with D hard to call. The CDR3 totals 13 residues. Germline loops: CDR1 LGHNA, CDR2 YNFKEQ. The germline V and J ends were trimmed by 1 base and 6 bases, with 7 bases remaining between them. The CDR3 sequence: CASSQVMSNEQFF. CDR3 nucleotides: TGTGCCAGCAGCCAAGTAATGAGCAATGAGCAGTTCTTC.

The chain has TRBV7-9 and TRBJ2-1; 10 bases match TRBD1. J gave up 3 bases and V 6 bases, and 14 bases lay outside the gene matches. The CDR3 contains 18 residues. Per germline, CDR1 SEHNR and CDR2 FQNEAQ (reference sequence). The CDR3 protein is CASRPQGGGQGYYNEQFF. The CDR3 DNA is TGTGCCAGCAGGCCTCAGGGAGGGGGACAGGGGTACTACAATGAGCAGTTCTTC. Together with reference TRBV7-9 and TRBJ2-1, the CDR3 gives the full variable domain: DTGVSQNPRHKITKRGQNVTFRCDPISEHNRLYWYRQTLGQGPEFLTYFQNEAQLEKSRLLSDRFSAERPKGSFSTLEIQRTEQGDSAMYLCASRPQGGGQGYYNEQFFGPGTRLTVL.

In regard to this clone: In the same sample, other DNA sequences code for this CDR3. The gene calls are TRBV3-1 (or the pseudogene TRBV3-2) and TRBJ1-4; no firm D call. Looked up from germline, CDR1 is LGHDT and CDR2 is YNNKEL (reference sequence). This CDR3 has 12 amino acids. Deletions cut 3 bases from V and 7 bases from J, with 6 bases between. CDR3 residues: CASSHRGEKLFF. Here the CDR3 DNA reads TGTGCCAGCAGCCATCGAGGTGAAAAACTGTTTTTT.

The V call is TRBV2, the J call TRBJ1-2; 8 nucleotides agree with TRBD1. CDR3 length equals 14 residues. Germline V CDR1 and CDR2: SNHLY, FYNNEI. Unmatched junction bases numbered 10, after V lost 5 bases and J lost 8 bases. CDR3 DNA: TGTGCCAGCAGTAGCGGACAGGGCGTCGGAGGCTACACCTTC. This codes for CASSSGQGVGGYTF.

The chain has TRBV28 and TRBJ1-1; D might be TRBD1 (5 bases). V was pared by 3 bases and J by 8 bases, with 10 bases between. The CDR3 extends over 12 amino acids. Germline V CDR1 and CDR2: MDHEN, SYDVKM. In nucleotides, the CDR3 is TGTGCCAGCAGTTTGTCCAGACAGGAAGCTTTCTTT. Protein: CASSLSRQEAFF.